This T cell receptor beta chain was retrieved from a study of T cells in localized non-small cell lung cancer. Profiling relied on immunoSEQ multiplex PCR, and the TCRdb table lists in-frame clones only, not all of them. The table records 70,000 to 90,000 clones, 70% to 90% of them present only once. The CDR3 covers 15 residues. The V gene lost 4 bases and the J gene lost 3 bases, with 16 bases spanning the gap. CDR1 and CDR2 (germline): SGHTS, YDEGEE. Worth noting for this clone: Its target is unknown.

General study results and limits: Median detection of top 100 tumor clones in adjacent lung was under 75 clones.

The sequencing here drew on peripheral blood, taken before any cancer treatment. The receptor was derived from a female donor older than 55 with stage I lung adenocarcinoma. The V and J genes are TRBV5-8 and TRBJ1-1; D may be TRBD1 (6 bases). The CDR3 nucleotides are TGTGCCAGCAGCGGTACAGGGTGGGGGGACACTGAAGCTTTCTTT. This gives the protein CASSGTGWGDTEAFF.